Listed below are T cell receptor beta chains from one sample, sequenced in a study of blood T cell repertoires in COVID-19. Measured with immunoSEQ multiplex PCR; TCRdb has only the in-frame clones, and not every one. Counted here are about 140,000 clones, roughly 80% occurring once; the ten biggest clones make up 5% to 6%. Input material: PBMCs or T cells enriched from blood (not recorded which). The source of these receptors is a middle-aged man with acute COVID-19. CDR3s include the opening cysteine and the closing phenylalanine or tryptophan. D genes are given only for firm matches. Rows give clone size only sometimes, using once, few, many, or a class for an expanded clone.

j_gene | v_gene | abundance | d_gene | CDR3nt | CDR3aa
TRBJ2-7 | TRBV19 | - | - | TGTGCCAGTAGCGGGTACAGGGCATCCTACGAGCAGTACTTC | CASSGYRASYEQYF
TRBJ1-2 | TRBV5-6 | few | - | TGTGCCAGCAGCTCCGGCGGGGGCCTCACACTCCACTATGGCTACACCTTC | CASSSGGGLTLHYGYTF
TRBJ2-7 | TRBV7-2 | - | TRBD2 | TGTGCCAGCAGCTTAACCCGCGGGAGGGACGAGCAGTACTTC | CASSLTRGRDEQYF
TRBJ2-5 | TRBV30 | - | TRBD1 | TGTGCCTGGAGTCCTCCTTTTGACAGAGACAGGGTCGAGACCCAGTACTTC | CAWSPPFDRDRVETQYF
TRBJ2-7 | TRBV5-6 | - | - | TGTGCCAGCAGCTTGTGGGGACACTCCTACGAGCAGTACTTC | CASSLWGHSYEQYF
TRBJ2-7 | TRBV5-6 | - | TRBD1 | TGTGCCAGCAGCTTCGGCAGGGGGTACTACGAGCAGTACTTC | CASSFGRGYYEQYF
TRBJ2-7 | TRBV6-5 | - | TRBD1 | TGTGCCAGCTTCCGGGACAGGGGACACGAGCAGTACTTC | CASFRDRGHEQYF
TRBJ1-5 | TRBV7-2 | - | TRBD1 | TGTGCCAGCAGCCGGGACAGGGGGTTAGAACAGCCCCAGCATTTT | CASSRDRGLEQPQHF
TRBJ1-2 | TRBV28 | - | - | TGTGCCACCTCCATTACAGGGTGGGGAGAGCATGGCTACACCTTC | CATSITGWGEHGYTF
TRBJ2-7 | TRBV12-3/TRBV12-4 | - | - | TGTGCCAGCAGTTTATACTACGAGCAGTACTTC | CASSLYYEQYF
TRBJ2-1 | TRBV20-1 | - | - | TGCAGTGCTAGTGGCTTTGGACGGGACTCCTACAATGAGCAGTTCTTC | CSASGFGRDSYNEQFF
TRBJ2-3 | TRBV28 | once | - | TGTGCCAGCAGACGCGGGGCGATCACAGATACGCAGTATTTT | CASRRGAITDTQYF
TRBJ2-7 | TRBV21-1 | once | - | TGTGCCAGCAGCAGGAGTTCGTCAGGGCCATTCTACGAGCAGTACTTC | CASSRSSSGPFYEQYF
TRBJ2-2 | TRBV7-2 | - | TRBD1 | TGTGCCAGCAGCTTAGAGGGGGCTAGGCTCCGGATCACCGGGGAGCTGTTTTTT | CASSLEGARLRITGELFF
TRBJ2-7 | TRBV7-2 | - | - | TGTGCCAGCAGCTTAGATGGAGGGAACTACGAGCAGTACTTC | CASSLDGGNYEQYF
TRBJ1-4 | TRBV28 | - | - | TGTGCCAGCAGTGTATTACAGGAAGTTAAGGAAAAACTGTTTTTT | CASSVLQEVKEKLFF
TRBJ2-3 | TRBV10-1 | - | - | TGCGCCAGCTCTGTGACGGGATCGTCCACAGATACGCAGTATTTT | CASSVTGSSTDTQYF
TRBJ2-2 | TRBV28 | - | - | TGTGCCAGCAGTTTACCACCGGACAGTCTGGGGAACACCGGGGAGCTGTTTTTT | CASSLPPDSLGNTGELFF
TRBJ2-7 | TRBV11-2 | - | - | TGTGCCAGCAGCTACTACCTCGGAGACTACGAGCAGTACTTC | CASSYYLGDYEQYF
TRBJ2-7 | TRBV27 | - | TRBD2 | TGTGCCAGCAGTTTGAACGGACTAGACGAGGCGCAGTACTTC | CASSLNGLDEAQYF
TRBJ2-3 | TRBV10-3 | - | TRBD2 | TGTGCCATCAGTCCCAGACTAGCGGGAGTGGCAGATACGCAGTATTTT | CAISPRLAGVADTQYF
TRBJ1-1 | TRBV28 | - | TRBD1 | TGTGCCAGCAGTCTACAGGGGGATACTGAAGCTTTCTTT | CASSLQGDTEAFF